This T cell receptor beta chain was observed in a study of early T cells in non-severe SARS-CoV-2 infection. The protocol attached unique molecular identifiers to individual cDNA molecules. TCRdb recomputed calls from the 5' RACE reads with MiXCR, one row per CDR3 protein. The sample yields about 70,000 distinct CDR3 sequences, roughly 15% seen once. The V gene's germline CDR1 is MNHEY and CDR2 SMNVEV (reference sequence). V was clipped by 6 bases and J by 0 bases; unmatched bases: 5. This CDR3 has 15 amino acids. The TCR comes from an adult who was a healthcare worker with PCR-confirmed SARS-CoV-2 infection or an uninfected control (not recorded which). The chain employs TRBV27 and TRBJ1-5, with 7 bases that match TRBD1. The sample in question was whole blood, obtained at baseline. CDR3 coding DNA: TGTGCCAGCAGACCGGGACAGATTAGCAATCAGCCCCAGCATTTT. Translated: CASRPGQISNQPQHF.